This note documents a single T cell receptor (beta chain) sequence. No cognate antigen has been identified for it. The sample holds no much larger clone one base away, and base qualities are not on file. Library generation was performed with the immunoSEQ multiplex PCR assay. Sourced from immuneACCESS, this table was stored by TCRdb with only in-frame sequences that have V and J called. A share of the clones is absent; for the studies checked, an unresolved V gene accounts for under half, and the remainder has no known explanation. For this sample there are 180,000 or so clones; around 93% appear just once. About 4% of the sample belongs to the ten largest clones. This specimen comes from a study of control samples from healthy donors and cancer patients (TCRdb year 2020). Via the germline V gene, CDR1 is LGHNA and CDR2 YSLEER. Taken from cysteine to phenylalanine, the CDR3 has 14 residues. Only CDR3 DNA remains: 42 bases, in frame from the first base. The germline V end is reduced by 4 bases and the J end by 0 bases; junction bases left unmatched: 0.

The clonotype originates from a woman aged 60-75 years in good health. The rearranged segments are TRBV4-3 and TRBJ1-1; a stretch of 9 junction bases matches TRBD1. Material: blood. The DNA is as follows: TGCGCCAGCAGCCGGGACAGGGTGAACACTGAAGCTTTCTTT. Its protein product is CASSRDRVNTEAFF.